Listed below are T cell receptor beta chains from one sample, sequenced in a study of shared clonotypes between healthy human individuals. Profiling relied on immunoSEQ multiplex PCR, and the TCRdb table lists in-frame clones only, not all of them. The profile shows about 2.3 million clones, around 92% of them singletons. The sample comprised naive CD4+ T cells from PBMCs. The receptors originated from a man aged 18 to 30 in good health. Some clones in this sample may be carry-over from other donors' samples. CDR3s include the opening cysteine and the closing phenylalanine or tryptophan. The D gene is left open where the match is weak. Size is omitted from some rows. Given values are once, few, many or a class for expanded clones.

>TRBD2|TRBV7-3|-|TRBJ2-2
TGTGCCAGCAGCCCCCGGGGGAGGGGTTCGGACACCGGGGAGCTGTTTTTT
CASSPRGRGSDTGELFF
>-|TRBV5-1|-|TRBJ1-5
TGCGCCAGCAGCCCGGGGGGTTTTAGCAATCAGCCCCAGCATTTT
CASSPGGFSNQPQHF
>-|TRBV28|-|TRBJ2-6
TGTGCCAGCAGCGGACCGCCCTCTGGGGCCAACGTCCTGACTTTC
CASSGPPSGANVLTF
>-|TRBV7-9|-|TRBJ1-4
TGTGCCAGCAGCTTACAAGCAACTAATGAAAAACTGTTTTTT
CASSLQATNEKLFF
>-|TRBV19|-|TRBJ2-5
TGTGCCAGTAGCGACAGAGAACGAGAGACCCAGTACTTC
CASSDRERETQYF
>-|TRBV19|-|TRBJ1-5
TGTGCCAGTAGTCGGGCCTCCCGTCAGCCCCAGCATTTT
CASSRASRQPQHF
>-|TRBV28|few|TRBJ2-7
TGTGCCAGCAGTTCCGGTCGAGGGATCGACGAGCAGTACTTC
CASSSGRGIDEQYF
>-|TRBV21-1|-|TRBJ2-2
TGTGCCAGCAGCAATATTGGGACTAGCGGGAGTTGGGACACCGGGGAGCTGTTTTTT
CASSNIGTSGSWDTGELFF
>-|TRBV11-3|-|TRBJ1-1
TGTGCCAGCAGCTTAGATGGAGGGAAAGGTACTGAAGCTTTCTTT
CASSLDGGKGTEAFF
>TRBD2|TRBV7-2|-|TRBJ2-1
TGTGCCAGCAGCTTAGCGAGGGGGCGACTAGCGGGAGTCAATGAGCAGTTCTTC
CASSLARGRLAGVNEQFF
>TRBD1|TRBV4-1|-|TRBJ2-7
TGCGCCAGCAGCCAAGAAGGAGGACAGGGCAAGCAGTACTTC
CASSQEGGQGKQYF
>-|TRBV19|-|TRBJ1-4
TGTGCCAGTGCGGACCCTCGAGGGTTAGGGGAAAAACTGTTTTTT
CASADPRGLGEKLFF
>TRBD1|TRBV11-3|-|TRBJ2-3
TGTGCCAGCAGCTCGGGGGCGGGACAGGGGCCAGATACGCAGTATTTT
CASSSGAGQGPDTQYF
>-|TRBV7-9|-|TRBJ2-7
TGTGCCAGCAGCTCCCGGGACCTGGTTTGGGAGCAGTACTTC
CASSSRDLVWEQYF